These T cell receptor beta chains were read from a single sample in a study of molecular identifiers for immune sequencing clone quantification. From the PCR reads, TCRdb called clonotypes with MiXCR, one entry per CDR3 protein. The sample consists of roughly 320,000 distinct CDR3 sequences, about 23% of them appearing once. Material: naive CD8+ T cells from blood, with Jurkat cell RNA spiked in. Every receptor here comes from a human donor in good health. Some libraries in this study had Jurkat cell RNA spiked in. Both conserved end residues are part of each CDR3. The D gene is left open where the match is weak. Size values are once, few and many counts, or a class for expanded clones, and some rows have none.

j_call clone_size v_call d_call cdr3_nt cdr3_aa
TRBJ1-1 few TRBV19 . TGTGCCAGTTATACACGGACAAGGATGAACACTGAAGCTTTCTTT CASYTRTRMNTEAFF
TRBJ2-3 many TRBV28 . TGTGCCAGTCATTCCGCTAGCACAGATACGCAGTATTTT CASHSASTDTQYF
TRBJ2-7 few TRBV6-1 . TGTGCCAGCAGTCTTTCGTCGGAGGGTTTCTACGAGCAGTACTTC CASSLSSEGFYEQYF
TRBJ2-1 few TRBV11-2 . TGTGCCAGCAGCTTAGCCCCATGGGATGAGCAGTTCTTC CASSLAPWDEQFF
TRBJ1-6 many TRBV6-6 . TGTGCCGGGAACAGGGATCCCTATAATTCACCCCTCCACTTT CAGNRDPYNSPLHF
TRBJ1-5 few TRBV21-1 . TGTGCCAGCAGCAAAGCGGGGCAGGGCGGCAATCAGCCCCAGCATTTT CASSKAGQGGNQPQHF
TRBJ2-5 few TRBV3-1 TRBD2 TGTGCCAGCAGCCAAGTCCCGAGACTAGCGGGGGCGCGTGAGACCCAGTACTTC CASSQVPRLAGARETQYF
TRBJ2-2 . TRBV20-1 . TGCAGTGCACAAGCCAGGGGGAGGGCCGGGGAGCTGTTTTTT CSAQARGRAGELFF
TRBJ1-1 many TRBV7-9 . TGTGCCAGCAGCTTTAAGGGGCAGAACACTGAAGCTTTCTTT CASSFKGQNTEAFF
TRBJ2-7 . TRBV6-2/TRBV6-3 . TGTGCCAGCAGTCCCACCAGCCAGGGGCGCTACGAGCAGTACTTC CASSPTSQGRYEQYF
TRBJ2-7 many TRBV7-9 . TGTGCCAGCAGCCACAGACAGTCCTACGAGCAGTACTTC CASSHRQSYEQYF
TRBJ2-7 . TRBV6-2/TRBV6-3 TRBD2 TGTGCCAGCGGTCACGGGGGGTCCTACGAGCAGTACTTC CASGHGGSYEQYF
TRBJ2-5 . TRBV4-1 TRBD2 TGCGCCAGCAGCCAAGTCTTCGGCGGGGGGGAGGAGACCCAGTACTTC CASSQVFGGGEETQYF
TRBJ1-1 . TRBV4-3 . TGCGCCAGCAGCCAAGATACGGTGAGCAGGGCGAACACTGAAGCTTTCTTC CASSQDTVSRANTEAFF
TRBJ1-5 . TRBV24-1 . TGTGCGACCAGTGAAGGACAGTGGGATCAGACCCAGCATTTT CATSEGQWDQTQHF
TRBJ2-7 many TRBV7-2 . TGTGCCAGCAGCCCCCGGGACAACCCCTACGAGCAGTACTTC CASSPRDNPYEQYF
TRBJ2-3 many TRBV28 TRBD1 TGTGCCAGCAGTGCCGGGACAGGAATCACAGATACGCAGTATTTT CASSAGTGITDTQYF
TRBJ2-4 many TRBV7-9 . TGTGCCAGCAGCCCGTTGTTAGGAGAGGAGGCCAAAAACATTCAGTACTTC CASSPLLGEEAKNIQYF
TRBJ2-3 many TRBV15 TRBD2 TGTGCCACCAGCAGAGATCTAGCGGGATTCGATTTCACAGATACGCAGTATTTT CATSRDLAGFDFTDTQYF
TRBJ2-3 . TRBV28 . TGTACCAGCAGTCTGGTGGCGAACCCAGATACGCAGTATTTT CTSSLVANPDTQYF
TRBJ1-1 few TRBV9 . TGTGCCAGCAGCGTAGTAGGCGACCCTGACACTGAAGCTTTCTTT CASSVVGDPDTEAFF
TRBJ2-3 few TRBV15 . TGTGCCACCAGCAGAGAGCATAGCACAGATACGCAGTATTTT CATSREHSTDTQYF
TRBJ2-7 . TRBV20-1 . TGCAGTGCTAGAGATCTGCACAGCTCCTACGAGCAGTACTTC CSARDLHSSYEQYF
TRBJ2-3 many TRBV29-1 . TGCAGTGTGGCCCCGACAGATACGCAGTATTTT CSVAPTDTQYF
TRBJ1-1 few TRBV4-1 . TGCGCCAGCAGCCCCCAGGGAGGAGCCCGCACTGAAGCTTTCTTT CASSPQGGARTEAFF
TRBJ1-1 . TRBV7-9 . TGTGCCAGCAGCCGAAATTGGGTTAACACTGAAGCTTTCTTT CASSRNWVNTEAFF
TRBJ2-7 . TRBV7-3 TRBD1 TGTGCCAGCAGTTTACAGGGGGCTTCAGGCGAGCAGTACTTC CASSLQGASGEQYF
TRBJ2-7 many TRBV5-1 TRBD2 TGCGCCAGCAGCTTGGGGCTAGCGGGGAATTACGAGCAGTACTTC CASSLGLAGNYEQYF
TRBJ1-1 few TRBV13 . TGTGCCAGCAGCATGGGACCGACCAACGCTGAAGCTTTCTTT CASSMGPTNAEAFF
TRBJ1-6 . TRBV27 . TGTGCCAGCGGTTTACAGGGCCCCTATAATTCACCCCTCCACTTT CASGLQGPYNSPLHF
TRBJ2-1 few TRBV7-6 TRBD2 TGTGCCAGCAGCTTAGTCCCTAGCGGAAACTACAATGAGCAGTTCTTC CASSLVPSGNYNEQFF
TRBJ1-1 many TRBV12-3/TRBV12-4 . TGTGCCAGCAGTTTCCTCCGGGGGGCCACTGAAGCTTTCTTT CASSFLRGATEAFF
TRBJ1-2 few TRBV6-2/TRBV6-3 . TGTGCCAGCAGTTATCGGACGGAGCCTGTCCCGAACTCCTATGGCTACACCTTC CASSYRTEPVPNSYGYTF
TRBJ1-5 many TRBV20-1 . TGCAGTGCTAGAAAACCGGGACAACTGCCGGATCAGCCCCAGCATTTT CSARKPGQLPDQPQHF
TRBJ2-5 . TRBV20-1 . TGCAGTGCCTCAAGCGGGCCTGGGGAGACCCAGTACTTC CSASSGPGETQYF
TRBJ2-2 . TRBV5-6 . TGTGCCAGCAGCTTTTACGGATCAGGCGGGGAGCTGATTTTT CASSFYGSGGELIF
TRBJ1-6 . TRBV30 . TGTGCCTGGAGTGTAGTGCGGGCCAATTCACCCCTCCACTTT CAWSVVRANSPLHF
TRBJ2-3 . TRBV20-1 . TGCAGTGTCGGATATTCAGATACGCAGTATTTT CSVGYSDTQYF
TRBJ1-1 many TRBV12-5 . TGTGCTAGTGGTTTGGGCGGAACTGAAGCTTTCTTT CASGLGGTEAFF
TRBJ2-3 many TRBV7-9 . TGTGCCAGCAGCCCTAGAAGTAGCGGCAGCACAGATACGCAGTATTTT CASSPRSSGSTDTQYF
TRBJ2-2 few TRBV9 TRBD2 TGTGCCAGCAGCGCTAGCGGGAGTTCCGGGGAGCTGTTTTTT CASSASGSSGELFF
TRBJ1-5 . TRBV2 TRBD1 TGTGCCAGCAGTCTCAATACAGGGGCATTAAGCAATCAGCCCCAGCATTTT CASSLNTGALSNQPQHF
TRBJ2-7 . TRBV4-3 . TGCGCCAGCAGCCAAGATTTCTCACCACGGAGCTCCTACGAGCAGTACTTC CASSQDFSPRSSYEQYF
TRBJ1-1 many TRBV6-2/TRBV6-3 . TGTGCCAGCAGTTACGTGTCCTTCGGGGGTTCGAACACTGAAGCTTTCTTT CASSYVSFGGSNTEAFF
TRBJ2-3 many TRBV5-1 TRBD2 TGCGCCAGCAGCTTGAGTAGCGGGGGACCCCGCACAGATACGCAGTATTTT CASSLSSGGPRTDTQYF
TRBJ2-7 . TRBV2 TRBD1 TGTGCCAGCAGGGACCGCGGGACAGGGGGCAGGTACGAGCAGTACTTC CASRDRGTGGRYEQYF
TRBJ2-3 . TRBV18 TRBD2 TGTGCCAGCTCACCAGGAACCGGGACTAGCGATCCAGATACGCAGTATTTT CASSPGTGTSDPDTQYF